What follows describes a single T cell receptor beta chain. This record belongs to a study of blood T cell repertoires in COVID-19. Study-level information: From T cells, B-cell-depleted T cells, or PBMCs came the material, which was cDNA or gDNA.

Looked up from germline, CDR1 is SGDLS and CDR2 is YYNGEE. Trimming stripped 0 bases from V and 2 bases from J, with 8 bases between. The CDR3 contains 14 residues. TCRdb's copy holds only in-frame clones and misses some; the assay was immunoSEQ multiplex PCR. The sample has about 290,000 clones; about nine tenths are singletons. Sample: peripheral blood. This chain uses TRBV9 with TRBJ1-2; TRBD1 is a possible D gene (5 bases). The source of this sequence is a woman in her twenties or thirties with COVID-19, enrolled during active disease. CDR3: CASSVVGANYGYTF. CDR3 sequence (DNA): TGTGCCAGCAGCGTAGTTGGGGCGAACTATGGCTACACCTTC.